Detailed here is one TCR beta chain. These data belong to a study of T cell responses to AZD1222 COVID-19 vaccine. V was shortened by 3 bases and J by 8 bases, with 10 bases between the two germline ends. This CDR3 has 13 amino acids. Germline V gene sequence: CDR1 SGHVS, CDR2 FQNEAQ. Assay: immunoSEQ multiplex PCR; the TCRdb copy retains only in-frame clones and omits some. The sample carries tens of thousands of clones, 65% to 85% recorded once. The clonotype was recovered from an adult in good health. The gene calls are TRBV7-8 and TRBJ2-2; no reliable D call. Sample: peripheral blood, taken on day 0 of AZD1222 vaccination. The CDR3 DNA is TGTGCCAGCAGCTTCCTCAATCCTGGGGAGCTGTTTTTT. Translating gives CASSFLNPGELFF.